The source of this T cell receptor (beta chain) is a study of cytotoxic CD8 clonotypes in ibrutinib-treated CLL. Study in general: Included were 11 relapsed/refractory and about 15 treatment-naive patients, of whom around 17 were IGHV unmutated. Whole-study findings and limits: Clonality rose at ibrutinib response and fell back toward baseline at progression. Public clonotypes, an uncommon group, contracted or remained stable on treatment.

V was pared by 0 bases and J by 3 bases, with 14 bases between. Germline CDR1 and CDR2: LGHNA and YNFKEQ. The CDR3 is made up of 17 amino acids. This clone was observed once. Its target is not known. The table came from immunoSEQ multiplex PCR; TCRdb's copy has only in-frame clones and leaves some out. The data contain some 200,000 clones, more than 70% of them singletons. The clonotype comes from a human donor with chronic lymphocytic leukemia. Here the sequenced sample was PBMCs, taken after 12 months of ibrutinib treatment. V gene TRBV4-2 combines with J gene TRBJ1-4; D not certain. The CDR3: CASSQDSDASANEKLFF. The CDR3 DNA reads as TGTGCCAGCAGCCAAGATTCCGACGCCTCGGCTAATGAAAAACTGTTTTTT.